These 20 T cell receptor beta chains were sequenced from one sample in a study. MiXCR was run by TCRdb on the 5' RACE reads, yielding one entry per CDR3 protein. The sample holds approximately 57,000 distinct CDR3 sequences; around 20% are singletons and the top ten take 2.5% to 4%. Tregs were sorted as CD4+CD25+CD127-/low cells. The sequencing sample was made of tumor-infiltrating Tregs sorted from the breast tumor. All receptors come from a female donor with breast cancer.

The V gene is TRBV10-3, the J gene TRBJ2-7; weak D call: TRBD2 (6 bases). V lost 4 bases and J lost 3, with 7 bases in between. From germline, CDR1 is ENHRY and CDR2 SYGVKD. CDR3 length: 12 amino acids. The CDR3 reads CAISATSYEQYF. In nucleotides, the CDR3 is TGTGCCATCAGTGCGACTAGCTACGAGCAGTACTTC.

This clonotype has only a few counts. The genes are TRBV20-1 and TRBJ1-4; TRBD1 might be the D (5 bases). The germline CDR1 and CDR2 sequences are DFQATT and SNEGSKA (reference sequence). The CDR3 extends over 13 amino acids. V was cut by 6 bases and J by 7 bases, with 15 bases left in between. In DNA form, the CDR3 reads TGCAGTGCCAGACCAGGGTTGGGTGAAAAACTGTTTTTT. Encoded protein: CSARPGLGEKLFF.

This clonotype was detected a few times. V gene TRBV28 combines with J gene TRBJ2-3; D is perhaps TRBD2 (6 bases). The ends were cut back, 6 bases at V and 5 bases at J, with 9 bases in the middle. The length of the CDR3 is 12 residues. Germline V gene data show CDR1 as MDHEN and CDR2 as SYDVKM. The DNA of the CDR3 is TGTGCCAGCAGGAGGGGAGGAGATACGCAGTATTTT. Translated: CASRRGGDTQYF. The full variable domain, rest sourced from reference TRBV28 and TRBJ2-3, is DVKVTQSSRYLVKRTGEKVFLECVQDMDHENMFWYRQDPGLGLRLIYFSYDVKMKEKGDIPEGYSVSREKKERFSLILESASTNQTSMYLCASRRGGDTQYFGPGTRLTVL.

The chain links TRBV6-2 or TRBV6-3 to TRBJ2-7, with unresolved D. The CDR3 is made up of 15 amino acids. Per the germline V gene, CDR1 is MNHEY and CDR2 is SVGEGT. V was shortened by 7 bases and J by 3 bases, with 19 bases between the two germline ends. CDR3 residues: CASTPLRAGIYEQYF. DNA of the CDR3: TGTGCCAGCACCCCCTTAAGGGCAGGAATCTACGAGCAGTACTTC.

The table lists this clonotype with a few counts. The chain has TRBV20-1 and TRBJ1-2; D not resolved. The CDR3 is 15 amino acids. Germline lookup yields CDR1 DFQATT and CDR2 SNEGSKA (reference sequence). V lost 3 bases, J lost 14 bases, and 28 bases lay in between. DNA of the CDR3: TGCAGTGCTAGCCTCGGGGATCTGAGGACTTCGAAGAGAACCTTC. Residues: CSASLGDLRTSKRTF.

This clonotype was seen ten or more times. The chain joins TRBV24-1 to TRBJ1-1; D is possibly TRBD1 (5 bases). The CDR3 has 13 residues. Germline V gives CDR1 KGHDR, CDR2 SFDVKD. Trimming took off 7 bases at V and 2 bases at J, with 10 bases between the two ends. CDR3 loop: CATRRGGNTEAFF. DNA of the CDR3: TGTGCCACCAGGAGGGGAGGCAACACTGAAGCTTTCTTT.

This clonotype was detected ten times or more. The rearrangement uses TRBV6-5 and TRBJ2-7; D might be TRBD2 (5 bases). Trimming stripped 0 bases from V and 2 bases from J, with 8 bases between. Germline CDR1 is MNHEY and CDR2 is SVGAGI. There are 14 residues in the CDR3. This CDR3 is CASSYSGGPYEQYF. CDR3 in DNA: TGTGCCAGCAGTTACTCAGGAGGTCCCTACGAGCAGTACTTC.

About this clonotype itself: One junction end disagrees with the germline gene, perhaps due to a read error. V is TRBV7-8 and J is TRBJ1-1, with D uncertain. CDR1 SGHVS and CDR2 FQNEAQ come from the germline V gene. The CDR3 is 13 residues long. The CDR3 spells CASSLKVNTESFF. The DNA of the CDR3 is TGTGCCAGCAGCTTAAAAGTGAACACTGAATCTTTCTTT.

The table lists this clonotype with many counts. The V call is TRBV5-1, the J call TRBJ1-3, with TRBD1 as a possible D gene (5 bases). This CDR3 has 15 residues. V was trimmed by 3 bases and J by 2 bases, leaving 12 bases between them. Germline V lookup: CDR1 SGHRS, CDR2 YFSETQ. CDR3 loop: CASSWGGSPGNTIYF. The CDR3 DNA is TGCGCCAGCAGCTGGGGGGGATCTCCTGGAAACACCATATATTTT.

This clonotype was detected a few times. The V and J genes are TRBV20-1 and TRBJ2-3, with 9 bases matching TRBD2. Germline V CDR1 and CDR2: DFQATT, SNEGSKA (reference sequence). J lost 5 bases, V lost 0 bases, and 12 bases had no gene match. This CDR3 has 17 amino acids. The CDR3 spells CSARDGAAGGLRDTQYF. Here the CDR3 DNA reads TGCAGTGCTAGAGATGGGGCAGCGGGGGGCCTTAGAGATACGCAGTATTTT.

This clonotype has a handful of counts. The chain has TRBV6-2 or TRBV6-3 and TRBJ1-5, with unresolved D. Trimming shortened V by 0 bases and J by 9 bases, and 12 bases separated the two germline ends. This CDR3 has 14 amino acids. CDR1 is MNHEY, CDR2 SVGEGT, per germline. The CDR3 here is CASSYSGGIRPQHF. The CDR3 DNA sequence: TGTGCCAGCAGTTACTCGGGAGGGATTCGGCCCCAGCATTTT.

The chain carries TRBV6-8 and TRBJ1-6; D not resolved. This CDR3 comprises 16 residues. Germline loops: CDR1 MNHGY, CDR2 SAAAGT. V dropped 0 bases and J dropped 7 bases, with 13 bases sitting between them. CDR3 protein: CASSYSARKVNSPLHF. In nucleotides, the CDR3 is TGTGCCAGCAGTTACTCAGCCCGGAAGGTAAATTCACCCCTCCACTTT.

The chain joins TRBV6-6 to TRBJ2-7; tentative D call: TRBD2 (5 bases). CDR1 and CDR2 from the germline V gene are MNHNY and SVGAGI (reference sequence). V was cut by 5 bases and J by 3 bases, with 14 bases left in between. The CDR3 extends over 14 amino acids. The CDR3 DNA follows: TGTGCCAGCAGTGCACGTGGACTTAACTACGAGCAGTACTTC. It translates to CASSARGLNYEQYF.

The V gene is TRBV5-1, the J gene TRBJ2-3, with 9 bases that match TRBD2. The CDR3 spans 15 residues. V shed 0 bases, J shed 1 base, and the junction held 0 bases outside the gene matches. CDR1 and CDR2 (germline): SGHRS, YFSETQ. CDR3 sequence (DNA): TGCGCCAGCAGCTTGGCTAGCGGGGGCACAGATACGCAGTATTTT. Protein product: CASSLASGGTDTQYF.

The chain couples TRBV20-1 to TRBJ2-3, with 7 bases fitting TRBD2. Germline V gene sequence: CDR1 DFQATT, CDR2 SNEGSKA (reference sequence). The CDR3 is 16 residues long. The junction had 13 bases not matched to a gene; V was cut back by 6 bases and J by 1 base. Written as DNA, the CDR3 is TGCAGTGCCGGGGCTCTAGCGGTAACCGGCACAGATACGCAGTATTTT. Its translation: CSAGALAVTGTDTQYF.

The table lists this clonotype with a few counts. V and J are TRBV6-1 and TRBJ2-5; 10 bases line up with TRBD2. The CDR3 contains 16 residues. CDR1 is MNHNS and CDR2 is SASEGT in the germline V gene. The ends lost 4 bases at V and 4 bases at J; junction bases unmatched: 9. In DNA form, the CDR3 reads TGTGCCAGCAGTGGGAGTCCTAGCGGGAGTCGAGAGACCCAGTACTTC. Translating it yields CASSGSPSGSRETQYF.

This clonotype was seen only a few times. CDR3 loop: CASSPNRPGETQYF. For the CDR3, the DNA is TGTGCCAGCAGCCCCAACAGGCCCGGAGAGACCCAGTACTTC. The gene calls are TRBV6-2 or TRBV6-3 and TRBJ2-5; tentative D call: TRBD1 (5 bases). Looked up from germline, CDR1 is MNHEY and CDR2 is SVGEGT. V was pared by 6 bases and J by 4 bases, with 15 bases between. The CDR3 consists of 14 residues.

Turning to this clonotype: One end of the junction is discordant with germline, which a read error may explain. The V and J genes are TRBV20-1 and TRBJ1-4; 7 nucleotides align to TRBD1. The CDR3 is made up of 16 amino acids. Germline CDR1 and CDR2: DFQATT and SNEGSKA (reference sequence). CDR3 sequence: CSARLPRGATNAKLFF. The CDR3 coding sequence is TGCAGTGCTAGACTTCCCAGGGGGGCAACTAATGCAAAACTGTTTTTT.

This clonotype was counted at least ten times. The rearrangement links TRBV28 to TRBJ2-5; 8 positions match TRBD1. V was clipped by 6 bases and J by 5 bases; unmatched bases: 14. Germline CDR1 and CDR2: MDHEN and SYDVKM. The CDR3 runs to 16 residues. The chain's CDR3 is CASRPRGTGSGETQYF. CDR3 coding DNA: TGTGCCAGCAGACCACGTGGGACAGGAAGTGGGGAGACCCAGTACTTC.

The sample holds one count of this clonotype. The CDR3 here is CASSIGQGASGRAGGTQYF. CDR3 nucleotides: TGTGCCAGCAGCATAGGGCAGGGTGCTAGCGGGAGGGCCGGCGGGACCCAGTACTTC. The V gene is TRBV7-6, the J gene TRBJ2-5; 12 bases agree with TRBD2. With 5 bases clipped from V and 7 bases from J, the junction kept 20 bases outside the gene matches. The length of the CDR3 is 19 residues. CDR1 is SGHVS and CDR2 is FNYEAQ in the germline V gene.